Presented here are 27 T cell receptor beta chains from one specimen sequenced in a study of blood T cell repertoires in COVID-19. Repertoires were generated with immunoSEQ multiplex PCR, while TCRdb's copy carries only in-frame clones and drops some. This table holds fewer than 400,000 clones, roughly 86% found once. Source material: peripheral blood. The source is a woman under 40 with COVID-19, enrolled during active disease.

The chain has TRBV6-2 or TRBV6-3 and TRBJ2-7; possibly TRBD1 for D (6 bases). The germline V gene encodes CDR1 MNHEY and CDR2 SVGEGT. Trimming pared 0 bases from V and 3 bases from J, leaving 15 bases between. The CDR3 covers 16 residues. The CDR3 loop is CASSYSSDRPHYEQYF. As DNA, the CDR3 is TGTGCCAGCAGTTACTCCTCCGACAGGCCACACTACGAGCAGTACTTC.

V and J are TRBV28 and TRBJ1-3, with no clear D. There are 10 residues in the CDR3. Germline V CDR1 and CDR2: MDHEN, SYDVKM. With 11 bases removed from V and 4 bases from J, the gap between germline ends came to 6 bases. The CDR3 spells CASFGNTIYF. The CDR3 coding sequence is TGTGCCTCGTTCGGAAACACCATATATTTT.

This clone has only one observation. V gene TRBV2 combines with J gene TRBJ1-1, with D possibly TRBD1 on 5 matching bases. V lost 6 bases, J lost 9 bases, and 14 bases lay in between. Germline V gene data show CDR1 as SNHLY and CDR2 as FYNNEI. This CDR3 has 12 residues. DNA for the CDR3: TGTGCCAGCAGGGCGACAGCTCTTAAAGCTTTCTTT. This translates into CASRATALKAFF.

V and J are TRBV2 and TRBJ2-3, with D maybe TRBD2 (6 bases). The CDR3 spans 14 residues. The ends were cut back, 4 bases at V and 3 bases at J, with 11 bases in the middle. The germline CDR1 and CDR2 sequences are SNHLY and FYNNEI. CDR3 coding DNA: TGTGCCAGCAGTGTTAATCTAGCGACAGATACGCAGTATTTT. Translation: CASSVNLATDTQYF. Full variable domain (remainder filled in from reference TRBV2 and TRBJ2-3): EPEVTQTPSHQVTQMGQEVILRCVPISNHLYFYWYRQILGQKVEFLVSFYNNEISEKSEIFDDQFSVERPDGSNFTLKIRSTKLEDSAMYFCASSVNLATDTQYFGPGTRLTVL.

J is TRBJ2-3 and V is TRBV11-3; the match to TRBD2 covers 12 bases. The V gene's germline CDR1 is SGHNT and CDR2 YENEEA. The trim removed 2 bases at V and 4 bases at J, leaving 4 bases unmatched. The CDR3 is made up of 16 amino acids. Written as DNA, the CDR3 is TGTGCCAGCAGCTTACGACTAGCGGGGGAGGCAGATACGCAGTATTTT. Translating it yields CASSLRLAGEADTQYF.

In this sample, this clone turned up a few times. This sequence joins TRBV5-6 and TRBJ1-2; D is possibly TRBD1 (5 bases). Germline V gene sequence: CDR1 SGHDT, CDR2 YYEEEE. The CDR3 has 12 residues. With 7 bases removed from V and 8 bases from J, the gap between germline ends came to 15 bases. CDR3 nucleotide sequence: TGTGCCAGCCAGGACATGTTTCAGGGCTACACCTTC. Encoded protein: CASQDMFQGYTF.

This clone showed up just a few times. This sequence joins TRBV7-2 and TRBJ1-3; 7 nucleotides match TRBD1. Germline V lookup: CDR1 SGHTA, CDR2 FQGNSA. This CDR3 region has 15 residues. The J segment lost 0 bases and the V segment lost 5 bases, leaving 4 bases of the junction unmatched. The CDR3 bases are TGTGCCAGCAGCCGGGGACAGTACTCTGGAAACACCATATATTTT. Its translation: CASSRGQYSGNTIYF.

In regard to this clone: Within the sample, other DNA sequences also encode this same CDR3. CDR3 region: CASSLDRGEQFF. In nucleotides, the CDR3 is TGTGCCAGCAGCTTAGACAGAGGTGAGCAGTTCTTC. The chain combines TRBV11-2 with TRBJ2-1; D remains ambiguous. Germline lookup yields CDR1 SGHAT and CDR2 FQNNGV. Trimming shortened V by 0 bases and J by 9 bases, and 6 bases separated the two germline ends. The CDR3 spans 12 residues.

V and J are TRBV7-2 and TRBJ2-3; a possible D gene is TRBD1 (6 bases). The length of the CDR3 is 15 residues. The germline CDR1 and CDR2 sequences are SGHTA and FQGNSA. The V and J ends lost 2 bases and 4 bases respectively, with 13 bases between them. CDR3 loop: CASSLRTGFADTQYF. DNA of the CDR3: TGTGCCAGCAGCTTACGAACAGGGTTCGCAGATACGCAGTATTTT. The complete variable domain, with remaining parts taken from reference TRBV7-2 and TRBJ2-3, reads GAGVSQSPSNKVTEKGKDVELRCDPISGHTALYWYRQSLGQGLEFLIYFQGNSAPDKSGLPSDRFSAERTGGSVSTLTIQRTQQEDSAVYLCASSLRTGFADTQYFGPGTRLTVL.

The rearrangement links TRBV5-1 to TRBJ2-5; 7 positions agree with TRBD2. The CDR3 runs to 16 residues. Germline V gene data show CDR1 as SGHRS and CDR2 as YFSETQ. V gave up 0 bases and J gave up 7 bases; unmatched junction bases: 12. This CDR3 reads CASSLARTSALGTQYF. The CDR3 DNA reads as TGCGCCAGCAGCTTGGCCAGAACTAGCGCTCTGGGGACCCAGTACTTC. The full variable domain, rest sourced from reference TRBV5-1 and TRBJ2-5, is KAGVTQTPRYLIKTRGQQVTLSCSPISGHRSVSWYQQTPGQGLQFLFEYFSETQRNKGNFPGRFSGRQFSNSRSEMNVSTLELGDSALYLCASSLARTSALGTQYFGPGTRLLVL.

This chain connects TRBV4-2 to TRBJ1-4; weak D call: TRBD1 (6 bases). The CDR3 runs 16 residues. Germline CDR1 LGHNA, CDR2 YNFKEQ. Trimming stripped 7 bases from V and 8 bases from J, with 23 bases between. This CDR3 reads CASNNPGGRVYEKLFF. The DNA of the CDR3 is TGTGCCAGCAACAATCCGGGGGGCAGGGTTTACGAAAAACTGTTTTTT.

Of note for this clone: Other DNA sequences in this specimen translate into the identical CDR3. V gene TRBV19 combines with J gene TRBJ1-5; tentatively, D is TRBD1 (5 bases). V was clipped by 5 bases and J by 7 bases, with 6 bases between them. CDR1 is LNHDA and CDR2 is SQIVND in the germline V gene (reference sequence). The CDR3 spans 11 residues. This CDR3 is CASSQGQPQHF. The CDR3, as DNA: TGTGCCAGTAGTCAGGGCCAGCCCCAGCATTTT.

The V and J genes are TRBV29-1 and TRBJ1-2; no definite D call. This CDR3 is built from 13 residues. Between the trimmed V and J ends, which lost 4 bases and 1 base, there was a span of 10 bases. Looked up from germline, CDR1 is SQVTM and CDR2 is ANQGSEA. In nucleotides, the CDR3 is TGCAGCGTTGGGTACGGGAATAACTATGGCTACACCTTC. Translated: CSVGYGNNYGYTF.

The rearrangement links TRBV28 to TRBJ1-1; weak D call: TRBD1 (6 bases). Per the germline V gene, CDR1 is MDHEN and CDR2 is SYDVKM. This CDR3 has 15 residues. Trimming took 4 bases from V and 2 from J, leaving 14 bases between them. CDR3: CASSSTWTANTEAFF. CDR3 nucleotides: TGTGCCAGCAGTTCAACTTGGACAGCCAACACTGAAGCTTTCTTT.

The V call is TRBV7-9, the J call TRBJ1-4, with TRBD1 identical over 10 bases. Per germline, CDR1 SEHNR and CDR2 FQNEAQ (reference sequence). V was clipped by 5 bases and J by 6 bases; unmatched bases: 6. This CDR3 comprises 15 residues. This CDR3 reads CASSVSGTGDEKLFF. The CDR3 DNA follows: TGTGCCAGCAGCGTATCCGGGACAGGGGATGAAAAACTGTTTTTT.

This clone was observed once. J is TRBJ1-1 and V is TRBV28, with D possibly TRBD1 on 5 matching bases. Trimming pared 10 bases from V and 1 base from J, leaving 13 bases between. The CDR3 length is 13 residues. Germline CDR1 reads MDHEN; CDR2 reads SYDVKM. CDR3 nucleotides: TGTGCCACCTTTGGACACCCGAACACTGAAGCTTTCTTT. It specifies CATFGHPNTEAFF. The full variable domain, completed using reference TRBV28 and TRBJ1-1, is DVKVTQSSRYLVKRTGEKVFLECVQDMDHENMFWYRQDPGLGLRLIYFSYDVKMKEKGDIPEGYSVSREKKERFSLILESASTNQTSMYLCATFGHPNTEAFFGQGTRLTVV.

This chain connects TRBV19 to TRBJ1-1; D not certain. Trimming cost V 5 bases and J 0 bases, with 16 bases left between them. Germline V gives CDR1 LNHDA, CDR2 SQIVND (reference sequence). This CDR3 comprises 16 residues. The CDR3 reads CASSGQQRSMNTEAFF. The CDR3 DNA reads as TGTGCCAGTAGTGGTCAGCAGAGGTCCATGAACACTGAAGCTTTCTTT.

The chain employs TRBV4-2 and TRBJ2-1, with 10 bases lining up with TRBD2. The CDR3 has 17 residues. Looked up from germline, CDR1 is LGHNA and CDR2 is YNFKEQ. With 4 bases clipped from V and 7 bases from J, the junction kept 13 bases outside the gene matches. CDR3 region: CASSPRSAGGPRNEQFF. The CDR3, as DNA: TGTGCCAGCAGCCCTAGATCAGCGGGGGGGCCGAGGAATGAGCAGTTCTTC.

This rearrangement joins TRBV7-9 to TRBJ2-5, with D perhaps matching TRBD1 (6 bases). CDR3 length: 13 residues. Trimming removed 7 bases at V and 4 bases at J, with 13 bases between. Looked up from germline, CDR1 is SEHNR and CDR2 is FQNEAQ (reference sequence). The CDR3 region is CASNRAVAETQYF. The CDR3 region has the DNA TGTGCCAGCAACAGGGCGGTGGCAGAGACCCAGTACTTC. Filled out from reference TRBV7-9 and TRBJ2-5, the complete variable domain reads DTGVSQNPRHKITKRGQNVTFRCDPISEHNRLYWYRQTLGQGPEFLTYFQNEAQLEKSRLLSDRFSAERPKGSFSTLEIQRTEQGDSAMYLCASNRAVAETQYFGPGTRLLVL.

This chain's CDR3 is CASSFTGTDNSPLHF. The CDR3 DNA is TGTGCCAGCAGCTTCACCGGGACAGATAATTCACCCCTCCACTTT. The V and J genes are TRBV11-2 and TRBJ1-6; TRBD1 aligns across 7 bases. Germline CDR1 and CDR2: SGHAT and FQNNGV. The V and J ends lost 3 bases and 5 bases, in that order; junction bases with no gene match: 4. The CDR3 spans 15 residues.

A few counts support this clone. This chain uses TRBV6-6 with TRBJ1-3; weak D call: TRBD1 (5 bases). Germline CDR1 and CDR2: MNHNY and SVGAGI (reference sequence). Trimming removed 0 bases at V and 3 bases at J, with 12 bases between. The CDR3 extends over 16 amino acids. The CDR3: CASSYSTGASGNTIYF. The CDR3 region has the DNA TGTGCCAGCAGTTACTCGACTGGGGCTAGTGGAAACACCATATATTTT.

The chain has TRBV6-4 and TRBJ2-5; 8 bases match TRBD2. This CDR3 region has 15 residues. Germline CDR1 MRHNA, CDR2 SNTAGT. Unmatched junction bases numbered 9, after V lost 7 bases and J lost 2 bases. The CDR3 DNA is TGTGCCAGCACGGGGGGGCCAAGACAACAAGAGACCCAGTACTTC. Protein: CASTGGPRQQETQYF.

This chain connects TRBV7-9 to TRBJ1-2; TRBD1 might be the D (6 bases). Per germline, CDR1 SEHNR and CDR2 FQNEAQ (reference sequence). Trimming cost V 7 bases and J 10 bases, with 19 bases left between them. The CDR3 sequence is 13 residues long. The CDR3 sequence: CASTFSGTNAYTF. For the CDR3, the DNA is TGTGCCAGCACCTTCTCCGGGACAAATGCCTACACCTTC. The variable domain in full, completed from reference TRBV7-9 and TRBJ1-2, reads DTGVSQNPRHKITKRGQNVTFRCDPISEHNRLYWYRQTLGQGPEFLTYFQNEAQLEKSRLLSDRFSAERPKGSFSTLEIQRTEQGDSAMYLCASTFSGTNAYTFGSGTRLTVV.

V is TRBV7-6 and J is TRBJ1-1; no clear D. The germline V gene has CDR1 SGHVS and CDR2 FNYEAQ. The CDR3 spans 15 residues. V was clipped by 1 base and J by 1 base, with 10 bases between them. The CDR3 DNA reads TGTGCCAGCAGCTTAGGAGGATGGCAGAACACTGAAGCTTTCTTT. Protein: CASSLGGWQNTEAFF.

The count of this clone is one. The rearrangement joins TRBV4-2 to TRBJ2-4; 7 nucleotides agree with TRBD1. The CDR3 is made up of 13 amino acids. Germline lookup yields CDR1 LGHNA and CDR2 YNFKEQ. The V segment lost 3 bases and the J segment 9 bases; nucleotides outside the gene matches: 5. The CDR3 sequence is CASSHDRVPIQYF. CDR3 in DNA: TGTGCCAGCAGCCACGACAGGGTTCCCATTCAGTACTTC.

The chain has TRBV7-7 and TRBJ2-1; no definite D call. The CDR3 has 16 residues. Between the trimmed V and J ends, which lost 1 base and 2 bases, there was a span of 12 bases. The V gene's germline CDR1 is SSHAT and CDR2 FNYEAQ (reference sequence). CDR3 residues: CASSLDEAETYNEQFF. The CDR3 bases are TGTGCCAGCAGCTTAGACGAGGCAGAGACCTACAATGAGCAGTTCTTC.

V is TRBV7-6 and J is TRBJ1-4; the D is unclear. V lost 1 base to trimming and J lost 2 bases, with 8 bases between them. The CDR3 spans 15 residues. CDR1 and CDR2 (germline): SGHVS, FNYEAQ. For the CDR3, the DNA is TGTGCCAGCAGCTTAGGGAGTAGTACTAATGAAAAACTGTTTTTT. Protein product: CASSLGSSTNEKLFF. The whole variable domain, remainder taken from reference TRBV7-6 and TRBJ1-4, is GAGVSQSPRYKVTKRGQDVALRCDPISGHVSLYWYRQALGQGPEFLTYFNYEAQQDKSGLPNDRFSAERPEGSISTLTIQRTEQRDSAMYRCASSLGSSTNEKLFFGSGTQLSVL.